This TCR beta chain was captured in a study of blood T cell repertoires in COVID-19. Study-level background: Samples came from the United States, Italy and Spain, spanning acute and convalescent COVID-19.

The germline gives CDR1 SNHLY, CDR2 FYNNEI. CDR3 length: 14 residues. The V and J ends lost 6 bases and 3 bases, in that order; junction bases with no gene match: 6. Assay used: immunoSEQ multiplex PCR; TCRdb lists only in-frame clones, some missing. The table shows 390,000 or so clones, with 86% occurring only once. The source of this sequence is a woman younger than 45 with active or convalescent COVID-19. This sequence joins TRBV2 and TRBJ2-7; 9 bases are a match to TRBD1. The source material was peripheral blood. The CDR3 loop reads CASRGQGSNYEQYF. The CDR3 DNA sequence: TGTGCCAGCAGGGGACAGGGTTCGAACTACGAGCAGTACTTC. Looking up the rest from reference TRBV2 and TRBJ2-7 gives the full variable domain: EPEVTQTPSHQVTQMGQEVILRCVPISNHLYFYWYRQILGQKVEFLVSFYNNEISEKSEIFDDQFSVERPDGSNFTLKIRSTKLEDSAMYFCASRGQGSNYEQYFGPGTRLTVT.